The 27 T cell receptor beta chains reported below all come from one sample, sequenced in a study of cytomegalovirus exposure and HLA in healthy donors. Both 60 Vbeta primers and 13 Jbeta primers went into the PCR. Profiled with immunoSEQ multiplex PCR; TCRdb holds only in-frame clones, not every one. The data contain about 150,000 clones, roughly 80% of them seen just once; the ten biggest clones take up approximately 1.2%. The material sequenced was PBMCs. The receptor source for this set is a middle-aged man in good health and CMV-seropositive.

The CDR3 sequence: CASSPGLYTGELFF. CDR3 coding DNA: TGTGCCAGCAGCCCCGGACTTTACACCGGGGAGCTGTTTTTT. The V and J genes are TRBV7-8 and TRBJ2-2, with D perhaps matching TRBD2 (5 bases). CDR1 SGHVS and CDR2 FQNEAQ come from the germline V gene. Trimming shortened V by 5 bases and J by 3 bases, and 10 bases separated the two germline ends. This CDR3 comprises 14 residues.

This clone came up a few times. The chain employs TRBV30 and TRBJ1-6, with TRBD1 matching 7 bases. The trim removed 3 bases at V and 1 base at J, leaving 3 bases unmatched. This CDR3 comprises 15 residues. The germline CDR1 and CDR2 sequences are GTSNPN and SVGIG (reference sequence). The CDR3 DNA follows: TGTGCCTGGAGACAGGGGTTTTCCTATAATTCACCCCTCCACTTT. It codes for CAWRQGFSYNSPLHF.

CDR3 sequence: CASSQRGGYTF. The CDR3 coding sequence is TGTGCCAGCAGTCAAAGGGGTGGCTACACCTTC. The chain links TRBV2 to TRBJ1-2; perhaps TRBD1 as D (5 bases). CDR3 size: 11 residues. The V end lost 5 bases, the J end lost 7 bases, and 8 bases lay between the germline ends. CDR1 is SNHLY, CDR2 FYNNEI, per germline.

This clone was seen just once. The rearrangement joins TRBV30 to TRBJ1-1; D may be TRBD1 (5 bases). The CDR3 totals 10 residues. Germline V gene data show CDR1 as GTSNPN and CDR2 as SVGIG (reference sequence). V lost 5 bases and J 11 bases, leaving 12 bases between the germline ends. The CDR3 loop is CAWANNRAFF. DNA for the CDR3: TGTGCCTGGGCCAACAACAGGGCTTTCTTT.

The chain combines TRBV7-3 with TRBJ2-1; 9 positions match TRBD2. The V gene's germline CDR1 is SGHTA and CDR2 FQGTGA. The trim removed 1 base at V and 5 bases at J, leaving 3 bases unmatched. The CDR3 runs 15 residues. Here the CDR3 DNA reads TGTGCCAGCAGCTTAATGGTAGCGGGGGACAATGAGCAGTTCTTC. This gives the protein CASSLMVAGDNEQFF.

DNA for the CDR3: TGCGCCAGCAGTGAACAGGATAACACTGAAGCTTTCTTT. It encodes CASSEQDNTEAFF. This sequence joins TRBV5-1 and TRBJ1-1; D is perhaps TRBD1 (5 bases). This CDR3 is built from 13 residues. Looked up from germline, CDR1 is SGHRS and CDR2 is YFSETQ. Deletions cut 5 bases from V and 2 bases from J, with 10 bases between.

This chain uses TRBV2 with TRBJ2-7, with D perhaps matching TRBD2 (6 bases). CDR1 is SNHLY, CDR2 FYNNEI, per germline. The CDR3 spans 15 residues. Trimming removed 2 bases from V and 7 bases from J, with 18 bases in between. CDR3: CASSENSGYPGEQYF. In DNA, the CDR3 is TGTGCCAGCAGTGAAAATAGCGGTTATCCGGGGGAGCAGTACTTC.

This rearrangement joins TRBV7-8 to TRBJ2-2; 7 bases agree with TRBD1. Germline CDR1 SGHVS, CDR2 FQNEAQ. This CDR3 region has 15 residues. V gave up 10 bases and J gave up 1 base; unmatched junction bases: 9. The CDR3 reads CATIGRQGNTGELFF. The CDR3 nucleotides are TGTGCCACCATAGGACGACAGGGGAACACCGGGGAGCTGTTTTTT. The whole variable domain, remainder taken from reference TRBV7-8 and TRBJ2-2, is GAGVSQSPRYKVAKRGQDVALRCDPISGHVSLFWYQQALGQGPEFLTYFQNEAQLDKSGLPSDRFFAERPEGSVSTLKIQRTQQEDSAVYLCATIGRQGNTGELFFGEGSRLTVL.

This clone was seen once. The chain recombines TRBV5-5 with TRBJ1-5; 8 nucleotides match TRBD1. This CDR3 comprises 15 residues. V lost 0 bases, J lost 2 bases, and 1 base stayed unmatched. Germline CDR1 reads SGHKS; CDR2 reads YYEKEE (reference sequence). CDR3 in amino acids: CASSLDRGGNQPQHF. The CDR3 nucleotides are TGTGCCAGCAGCTTGGACAGGGGGGGCAATCAGCCCCAGCATTTT.

The chain combines TRBV30 with TRBJ2-7; D remains ambiguous. The CDR3 is 13 amino acids. Germline CDR1 reads GTSNPN; CDR2 reads SVGIG (reference sequence). With 2 bases removed from V and 1 base from J, the gap between germline ends came to 9 bases. This CDR3 is CAWSFERSYEQYF. The CDR3, as DNA: TGTGCCTGGAGTTTCGAGAGGTCCTACGAGCAGTACTTC.

The chain is built from TRBV28 and TRBJ2-1, with no clear D. The CDR3 loop spans 10 amino acids. Germline V lookup: CDR1 MDHEN, CDR2 SYDVKM. Trimming took off 5 bases at V and 9 bases at J, with 5 bases between the two ends. CDR3 sequence (DNA): TGTGCCAGCAGTGATAGTGAGCAGTTCTTC. This codes for CASSDSEQFF. The variable domain in full, with the rest retrieved from reference TRBV28 and TRBJ2-1, is DVKVTQSSRYLVKRTGEKVFLECVQDMDHENMFWYRQDPGLGLRLIYFSYDVKMKEKGDIPEGYSVSREKKERFSLILESASTNQTSMYLCASSDSEQFFGPGTRLTVL.

The V call is TRBV7-8, the J call TRBJ2-7, with D perhaps matching TRBD1 (6 bases). Germline-derived CDR1 and CDR2 are SGHVS and FQNEAQ. This CDR3 has 14 residues. V dropped 3 bases and J dropped 4 bases, with 13 bases sitting between them. CDR3 sequence reads: CASSFRDTSYEQYF. In nucleotides, the CDR3 is TGTGCCAGCAGCTTCCGGGACACCAGTTACGAGCAGTACTTC.

The rearrangement links TRBV6-5 to TRBJ2-1; maybe TRBD2 (5 bases). The V gene lost 5 bases and the J gene lost 10 bases, with 12 bases spanning the gap. CDR3 length equals 12 residues. Germline loops: CDR1 MNHEY, CDR2 SVGAGI. The CDR3 coding sequence is TGTGCCAGCAGTCCCTCTTCGGGGGAGCAGTTCTTC. This codes for CASSPSSGEQFF.

The rearrangement links TRBV13 to TRBJ2-7; no reliable D call. CDR1 and CDR2 from the germline V gene are PRHDT and FYEKMQ (reference sequence). The CDR3 has 14 amino acids. Trimming removed 3 bases at V and 0 bases at J, with 9 bases between. The CDR3 DNA reads TGTGCCAGCAGCTTTACCCCTAGCTCCTACGAGCAGTACTTC. Protein: CASSFTPSSYEQYF. Using reference TRBV13 and TRBJ2-7 for the parts outside the CDR3, the full variable domain is AAGVIQSPRHLIKEKRETATLKCYPIPRHDTVYWYQQGPGQDPQFLISFYEKMQSDKGSIPDRFSAQQFSDYHSELNMSSLELGDSALYFCASSFTPSSYEQYFGPGTRLTVT.

The genes are TRBV5-6 and TRBJ2-4, with D tentatively TRBD2 (5 bases). The CDR3 loop spans 15 amino acids. The V and J ends lost 1 base and 1 base respectively, with 9 bases between them. Per germline, CDR1 SGHDT and CDR2 YYEEEE. The CDR3 DNA follows: TGTGCCAGCAGCTTGAGGGTAGCGGCCAAAAACATTCAGTACTTC. Encoded protein: CASSLRVAAKNIQYF.

V and J are TRBV4-3 and TRBJ2-1, with TRBD2 matching over 11 bases. The germline CDR1 and CDR2 sequences are LGHNA and YSLEER. This CDR3 spans 18 amino acids. V trimming: 4 bases; J trimming: 0 bases; junction bases outside the gene matches: 8. Written as DNA, the CDR3 is TGCGCCAGCAGCCCGCAGGTAACTAGCGGGAGCTCCTACAATGAGCAGTTCTTC. Translation: CASSPQVTSGSSYNEQFF.

This clone was seen once. J is TRBJ2-4 and V is TRBV2, with D tentatively TRBD1 (6 bases). Germline V gene data show CDR1 as SNHLY and CDR2 as FYNNEI. The CDR3 runs 11 residues. V lost 8 bases and J lost 8, with 10 bases in between. The chain's CDR3 is CASGTPHIQYF. The CDR3 DNA reads as TGTGCCAGCGGGACACCACACATTCAGTACTTC.

V is TRBV6-1 and J is TRBJ1-4; 8 positions agree with TRBD1. CDR3 length: 14 residues. With V trimmed by 6 bases and J by 4 bases, 4 bases remained unmatched. CDR1 is MNHNS, CDR2 SASEGT, per germline. The CDR3 spells CASSLQGVNEKLFF. In DNA form, the CDR3 reads TGTGCCAGCAGCTTACAGGGGGTTAATGAAAAACTGTTTTTT.

The chain has TRBV7-6 and TRBJ1-1, with D unresolved. Trimming left V 1 base short and J 3 bases short, with 6 bases between. Germline-derived CDR1 and CDR2 are SGHVS and FNYEAQ. The CDR3 totals 13 residues. As DNA, the CDR3 is TGTGCCAGCAGCTTAGAACAGTACACTGAAGCTTTCTTT. Residues: CASSLEQYTEAFF.

This chain joins TRBV9 and TRBJ2-3; tentative D call: TRBD2 (6 bases). Looked up from germline, CDR1 is SGDLS and CDR2 is YYNGEE. CDR3 length: 16 amino acids. Trimming took off 3 bases at V and 0 bases at J, with 14 bases between the two ends. This CDR3 is CASSASGTLSTDTQYF. The CDR3 DNA reads as TGTGCCAGCAGCGCCTCCGGGACTCTTAGCACAGATACGCAGTATTTT. Full variable domain (remainder filled in from reference TRBV9 and TRBJ2-3): DSGVTQTPKHLITATGQRVTLRCSPRSGDLSVYWYQQSLDQGLQFLIQYYNGEERAKGNILERFSAQQFPDLHSELNLSSLELGDSALYFCASSASGTLSTDTQYFGPGTRLTVL.

V usage is TRBV5-6 and J usage is TRBJ1-1, with D possibly matching TRBD1 (6 bases). The germline V and J ends were trimmed by 4 bases and 3 bases, with 16 bases remaining between them. CDR1 SGHDT and CDR2 YYEEEE come from the germline V gene. The CDR3 length is 15 residues. CDR3 coding DNA: TGTGCCAGCAGCCCGAATACAGGGTCTGACACTGAAGCTTTCTTT. Its protein is CASSPNTGSDTEAFF.

This clone turned up a few times. CDR3 nucleotides: TGTGCCAGCAGTTTTAGCGGGAGGTCCACCTACGAGCAGTACTTC. Its protein is CASSFSGRSTYEQYF. This chain joins TRBV27 and TRBJ2-7; 10 bases agree with TRBD2. The length of the CDR3 is 15 residues. Germline CDR1 is MNHEY and CDR2 is SMNVEV (reference sequence). Germline trimming cut 3 bases from V and 2 bases from J; bases unmatched to any gene: 4.

For this clone: Different DNA sequences within this sample yield the same CDR3. J is TRBJ2-7 and V is TRBV18; D call uncertain. V gave up 6 bases and J gave up 0 bases, with 9 bases separating them. Germline loops: CDR1 KGHSH, CDR2 LQKENI. CDR3 length equals 13 residues. The CDR3 region has the DNA TGTGCCAGCTCTCCTCCGAGCTCCTACGAGCAGTACTTC. Its protein product is CASSPPSSYEQYF.

The V call is TRBV7-9, the J call TRBJ1-4, with 10 bases matching TRBD1. There are 16 residues in the CDR3. V dropped 1 base and J dropped 5; count of bases not matched to a gene: 4. Germline V gene lookup returns CDR1 SEHNR and CDR2 FQNEAQ (reference sequence). The CDR3 region is CASSLVTGGRNEKLFF. CDR3 sequence (DNA): TGTGCCAGCAGCTTAGTGACAGGGGGCCGGAATGAAAAACTGTTTTTT.

V gene TRBV29-1 combines with J gene TRBJ2-3, with 7 bases that match TRBD2. Germline CDR1 SQVTM, CDR2 ANQGSEA. The CDR3 totals 14 residues. Trimming took 2 bases from V and 2 from J; bases not matched to a gene: 4. The CDR3 region is CSVEFGRLTDTQYF. The CDR3 DNA is TGCAGCGTTGAATTCGGGAGGCTCACAGATACGCAGTATTTT.

The V gene is TRBV18, the J gene TRBJ2-7, with D unresolved. The CDR3 is 13 amino acids. Per germline, CDR1 KGHSH and CDR2 LQKENI. V dropped 3 bases and J dropped 6 bases, with 12 bases sitting between them. CDR3 sequence: CASSPSQFPEQYF. CDR3 bases: TGTGCCAGCTCACCGTCACAGTTCCCCGAGCAGTACTTC.

The chain uses TRBV28 and TRBJ2-5, with 13 positions matching TRBD2. The V gene's germline CDR1 is MDHEN and CDR2 SYDVKM. CDR3 length equals 15 residues. Unmatched junction bases numbered 5, after V lost 5 bases and J lost 5 bases. The CDR3 loop reads CASSTSGGAGETQYF. The CDR3 bases are TGTGCCAGCAGTACTAGCGGGGGGGCCGGGGAGACCCAGTACTTC.